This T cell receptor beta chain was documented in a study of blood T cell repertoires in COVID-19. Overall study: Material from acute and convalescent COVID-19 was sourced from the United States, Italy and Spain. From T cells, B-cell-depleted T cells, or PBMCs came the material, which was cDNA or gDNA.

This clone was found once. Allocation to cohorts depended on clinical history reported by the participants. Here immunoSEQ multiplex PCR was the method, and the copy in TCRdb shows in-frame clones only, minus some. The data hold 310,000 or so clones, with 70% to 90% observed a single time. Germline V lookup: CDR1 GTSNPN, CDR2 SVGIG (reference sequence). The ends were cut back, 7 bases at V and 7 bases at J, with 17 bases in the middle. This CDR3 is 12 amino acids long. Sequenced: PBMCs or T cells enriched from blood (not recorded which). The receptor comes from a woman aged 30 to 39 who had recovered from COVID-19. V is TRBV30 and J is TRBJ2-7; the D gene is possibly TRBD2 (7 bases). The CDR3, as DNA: TGTGCCTATGACTACGAGGGGGGGGAGCAGTACTTC. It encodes CAYDYEGGEQYF.